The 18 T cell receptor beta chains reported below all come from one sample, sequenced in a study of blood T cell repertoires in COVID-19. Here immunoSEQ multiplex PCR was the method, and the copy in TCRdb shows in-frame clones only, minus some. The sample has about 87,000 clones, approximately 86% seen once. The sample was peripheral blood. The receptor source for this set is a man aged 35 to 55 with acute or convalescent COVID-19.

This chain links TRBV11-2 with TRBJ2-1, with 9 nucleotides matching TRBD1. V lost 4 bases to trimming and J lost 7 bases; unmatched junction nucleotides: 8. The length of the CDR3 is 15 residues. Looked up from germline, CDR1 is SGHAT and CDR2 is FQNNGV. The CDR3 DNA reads TGTGCCAGCAGCTCGGACAGGGGCCCACGGAATGAGCAGTTCTTC. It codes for CASSSDRGPRNEQFF.

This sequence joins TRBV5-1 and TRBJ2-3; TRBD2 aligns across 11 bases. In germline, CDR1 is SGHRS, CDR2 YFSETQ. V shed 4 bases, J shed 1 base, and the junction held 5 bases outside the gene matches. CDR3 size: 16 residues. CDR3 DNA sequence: TGCGCCAGCAGCCTACGTAGCGGGGGGGGCACAGATACGCAGTATTTT. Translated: CASSLRSGGGTDTQYF.

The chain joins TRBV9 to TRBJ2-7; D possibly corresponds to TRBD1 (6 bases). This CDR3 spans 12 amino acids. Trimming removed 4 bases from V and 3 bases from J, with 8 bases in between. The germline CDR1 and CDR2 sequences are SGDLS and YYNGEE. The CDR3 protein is CASSRDNYEQYF. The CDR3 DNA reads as TGTGCCAGCAGCAGGGACAACTACGAGCAGTACTTC.

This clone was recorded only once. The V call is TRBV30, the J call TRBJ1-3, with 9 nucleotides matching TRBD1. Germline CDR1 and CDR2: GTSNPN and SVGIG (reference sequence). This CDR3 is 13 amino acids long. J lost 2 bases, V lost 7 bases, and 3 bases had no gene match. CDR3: CALTGGTGNTIYF. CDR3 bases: TGTGCCTTAACAGGGGGCACTGGAAACACCATATATTTT.

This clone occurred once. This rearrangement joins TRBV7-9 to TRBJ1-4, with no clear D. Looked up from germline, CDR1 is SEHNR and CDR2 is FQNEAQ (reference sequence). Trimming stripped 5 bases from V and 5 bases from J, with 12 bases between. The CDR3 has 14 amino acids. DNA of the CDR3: TGTGCCAGCAGCCTACAAAGAGGGAATGAAAAACTGTTTTTT. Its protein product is CASSLQRGNEKLFF.

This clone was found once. CDR3 residues: CASSQDSSGFSNQPQHF. The CDR3 bases are TGTGCCAGCAGCCAAGATTCCTCAGGGTTTAGCAATCAGCCCCAGCATTTT. V usage is TRBV4-2 and J usage is TRBJ1-5, with TRBD1 as a possible D gene (5 bases). Germline V lookup: CDR1 LGHNA, CDR2 YNFKEQ. CDR3 length: 17 residues. V gave up 0 bases and J gave up 0 bases, with 12 bases separating them.

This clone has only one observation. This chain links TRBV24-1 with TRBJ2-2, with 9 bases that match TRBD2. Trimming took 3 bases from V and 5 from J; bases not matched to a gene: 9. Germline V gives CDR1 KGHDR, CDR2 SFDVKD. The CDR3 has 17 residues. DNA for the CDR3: TGTGCCACCAGTGATACCTTAGCGGGAGAGGGAACCGGGGAGCTGTTTTTT. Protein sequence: CATSDTLAGEGTGELFF.

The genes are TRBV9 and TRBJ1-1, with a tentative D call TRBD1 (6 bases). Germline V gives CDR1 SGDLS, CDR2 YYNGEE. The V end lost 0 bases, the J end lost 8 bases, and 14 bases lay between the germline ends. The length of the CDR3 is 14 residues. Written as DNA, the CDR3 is TGTGCCAGCAGCGTAGTTGGGGCCAGGGGAGAAGCTTTCTTT. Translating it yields CASSVVGARGEAFF.

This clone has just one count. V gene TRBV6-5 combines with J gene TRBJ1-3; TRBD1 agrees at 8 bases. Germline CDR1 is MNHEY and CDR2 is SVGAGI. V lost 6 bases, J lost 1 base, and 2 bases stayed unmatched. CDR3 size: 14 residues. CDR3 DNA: TGTGCCAGCAGCAGGACAGGGTCTGGAAACACCATATATTTT. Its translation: CASSRTGSGNTIYF.

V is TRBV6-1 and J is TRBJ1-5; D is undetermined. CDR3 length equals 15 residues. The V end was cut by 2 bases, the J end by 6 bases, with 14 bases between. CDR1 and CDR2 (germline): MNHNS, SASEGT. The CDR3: CASSEQEVSVQPQHF. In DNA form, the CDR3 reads TGTGCCAGCAGTGAACAGGAAGTCTCAGTTCAGCCCCAGCATTTT.

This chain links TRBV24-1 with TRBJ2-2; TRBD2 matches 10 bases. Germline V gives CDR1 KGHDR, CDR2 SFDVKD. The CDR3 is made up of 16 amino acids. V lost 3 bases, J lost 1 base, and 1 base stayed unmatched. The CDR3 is CATSDRLAGNTGELFF. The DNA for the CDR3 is TGTGCCACCAGTGATCGACTAGCGGGGAACACCGGGGAGCTGTTTTTT.

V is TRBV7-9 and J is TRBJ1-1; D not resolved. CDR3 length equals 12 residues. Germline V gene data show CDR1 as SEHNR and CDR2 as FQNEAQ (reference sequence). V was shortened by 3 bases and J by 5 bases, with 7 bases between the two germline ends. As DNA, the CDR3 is TGTGCCAGCAGCTTCCCTCTTACTGAAGCTTTCTTT. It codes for CASSFPLTEAFF.

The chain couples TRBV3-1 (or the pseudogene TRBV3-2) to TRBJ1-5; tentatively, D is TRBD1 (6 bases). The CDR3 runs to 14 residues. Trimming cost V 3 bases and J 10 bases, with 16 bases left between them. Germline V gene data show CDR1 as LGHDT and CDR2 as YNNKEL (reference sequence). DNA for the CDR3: TGTGCCAGCAGCCAGAGACAGGCCACCAGCCCCCAGCATTTT. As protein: CASSQRQATSPQHF.

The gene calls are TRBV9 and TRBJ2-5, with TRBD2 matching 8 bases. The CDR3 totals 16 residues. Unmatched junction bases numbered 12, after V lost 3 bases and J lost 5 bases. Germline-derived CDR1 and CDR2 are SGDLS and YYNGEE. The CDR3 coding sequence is TGTGCCAGCAGCGCGACATTCGGGGGGGCCCTTGAGACCCAGTACTTC. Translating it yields CASSATFGGALETQYF.

The CDR3 sequence: CASGQGNQPQHF. The CDR3 nucleotides are TGTGCCAGCGGACAGGGGAATCAGCCCCAGCATTTT. The J gene is TRBJ1-5, the V gene TRBV7-9; 9 bases agree with TRBD1. CDR1 SEHNR and CDR2 FQNEAQ come from the germline V gene (reference sequence). The CDR3 consists of 12 residues. V trimming: 8 bases; J trimming: 4 bases; junction bases outside the gene matches: 0.

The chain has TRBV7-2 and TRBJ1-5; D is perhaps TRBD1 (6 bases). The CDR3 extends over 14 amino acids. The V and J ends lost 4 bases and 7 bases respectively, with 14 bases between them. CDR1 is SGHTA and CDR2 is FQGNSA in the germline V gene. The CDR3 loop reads CASSSEQGEQPQHF. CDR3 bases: TGTGCCAGCAGCTCGGAACAGGGAGAACAGCCCCAGCATTTT.

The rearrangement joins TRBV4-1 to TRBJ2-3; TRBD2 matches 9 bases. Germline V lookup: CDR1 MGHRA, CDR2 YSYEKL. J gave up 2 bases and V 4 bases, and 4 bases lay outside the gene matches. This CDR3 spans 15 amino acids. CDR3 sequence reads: CASSLRLADTDTQYF. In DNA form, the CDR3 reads TGCGCCAGCAGCCTTAGACTAGCGGACACAGATACGCAGTATTTT.

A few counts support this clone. DNA for the CDR3: TGCGCCAGCAGCCAAGATGGCAGCGGGGCCTACGAGCAGTACTTC. Translating gives CASSQDGSGAYEQYF. V usage is TRBV4-1 and J usage is TRBJ2-7; 7 positions match TRBD2. Germline V gene lookup returns CDR1 MGHRA and CDR2 YSYEKL. The CDR3 runs to 15 residues. V shed 0 bases and J 2 bases; nucleotides not matched to a gene: 4.